The clone carrying this T cell receptor beta chain showed up many times. Its antigen is undetermined. The germline V gene encodes CDR1 SEHNR and CDR2 FQNEAQ (reference sequence). V shed 7 bases and J shed 0 bases, with 15 bases lying between them. The CDR3 runs 15 residues. Sequencing libraries for TCR beta were prepared with iRepertoire HTBI primers and Arm-PCR of CDR3 regions. One entry per CDR3 protein, called by TCRdb with MiXCR from the multiplex PCR reads. The table lists about 500,000 distinct CDR3 sequences, around 12% of them singletons. The data originate from a study of regulatory T cells in long-lasting Graves disease. Time point of the sample: newly diagnosed GD, antithyroid drugs for less than 3 months. PBMC-derived RNA was used for the TCR library. Study-level points and caveats: Persistent Graves' patients showed a TCR diversity that was lower than that of newly diagnosed ones.

Separately, the same data were catalogued under a study of T cells in Graves' hyperthyroidism and ophthalmopathy. That source notes: A lack of ophthalmopathy progression within 18 months defined stable Graves' hyperthyroidism. HTBI primers were the set used in a first-round RT-PCR of the TCR CDR3.

The sequencing used peripheral blood mononuclear cells (PBMCs), collected at new diagnosis, from a patient treated with antithyroid drugs. This chain connects TRBV7-9 to TRBJ2-5; D is possibly TRBD1 or TRBD2 (5 bases each). The TCR was taken from a woman aged 25 to 39 with Graves disease. The CDR3 bases are TGTGCCAGCACCCGAGGGGCCTCGTACCAAGAGACCCAGTACTTC. Protein product: CASTRGASYQETQYF.